Following are 13 T cell receptor beta chains from one sample sequenced in a study of immune heterogeneity within non-small cell lung tumors. Bulk tumor genomic DNA (about 590 ng per sample) served as template. Spaced far apart, several biopsies were taken from each primary tumor during surgery. Each patient presented with untreated, newly diagnosed non-small cell lung cancer and received curative surgery. Multiplex PCR employing 32 V and 13 J primers generated amplicons of the TCR beta CDR3. Each CDR3 protein gets one entry after TCRdb re-called the multiplex PCR reads with MiXCR. The data contain 2,500 to 3,500 distinct CDR3 sequences, around 52% of them singletons. Sequencing was done on a sample of lung tumor tissue. All receptors come from a man between 65 and 85 years old with non-small cell lung cancer.

This chain joins TRBV7-2 and TRBJ1-1; a possible D gene is TRBD1 (5 bases). The CDR3 runs to 14 residues. The germline CDR1 and CDR2 sequences are SGHTA and FQGNSA. The ends were cut back, 3 bases at V and 4 bases at J, with 12 bases in the middle. Here the CDR3 DNA reads TGTGCCAGCAGCTTTGTCGGGGGGGGCACTGAAGCTTTCTTT. Protein: CASSFVGGGTEAFF.

This clonotype was observed a single time. The chain has TRBV12-3 or TRBV12-4 and TRBJ1-2; 9 nucleotides match TRBD1. CDR3 size: 13 residues. Trimming at V came to 6 bases and at J to 7 bases, leaving 6 bases not matched to a gene. The CDR3: CASSRGQGIGYTF. The CDR3 bases are TGTGCCAGCAGCCGAGGACAGGGGATTGGCTACACCTTC.

The chain recombines TRBV6-2 or TRBV6-3 with TRBJ1-2, with D unclear. CDR1 and CDR2 from the germline V gene are MNHEY and SVGEGT. CDR3 length: 15 residues. V was cut by 6 bases and J by 7 bases, with 21 bases left in between. This chain's CDR3 is CASSPTERGFAGYTF. As DNA, the CDR3 is TGTGCCAGCAGCCCCACGGAGCGAGGGTTCGCTGGCTACACCTTC.

The V and J genes are TRBV10-3 and TRBJ2-7; TRBD2 matches 13 bases. The CDR3 contains 15 residues. J gave up 3 bases and V 2 bases, and 1 base lay outside the gene matches. CDR1 and CDR2 (germline): ENHRY, SYGVKD. CDR3 region: CAISEGTSGIYEQYF. CDR3 coding DNA: TGTGCCATCAGTGAGGGGACTAGCGGGATCTACGAGCAGTACTTC.

The rearrangement joins TRBV10-3 to TRBJ2-3; D is perhaps TRBD2 (7 bases). The CDR3 loop spans 13 amino acids. With 10 bases removed from V and 5 bases from J, the gap between germline ends came to 16 bases. Germline V gene data show CDR1 as ENHRY and CDR2 as SYGVKD. The CDR3 is CATEGGNGDTQYF. CDR3 nucleotides: TGTGCCACCGAGGGGGGGAATGGAGATACGCAGTATTTT.

The gene calls are TRBV30 and TRBJ1-4; D not resolved. Trimming cost V 5 bases and J 6 bases, with 16 bases left between them. CDR3 length: 14 amino acids. Germline CDR1 GTSNPN, CDR2 SVGIG (reference sequence). CDR3 in DNA: TGTGCCTGGGGTTCAGGATCAGCAGATGAAAAACTGTTTTTT. It translates to CAWGSGSADEKLFF.

The rearrangement joins TRBV15 to TRBJ2-7; tentative D call: TRBD2 (5 bases). CDR3 length: 12 residues. Germline V gene data show CDR1 as LNHNV and CDR2 as YYDKDF (reference sequence). Trimming removed 3 bases from V and 7 bases from J, with 10 bases in between. In nucleotides, the CDR3 is TGTGCCACCAGCAGTGAGCGGTCTGAGCAGTACTTC. Translation gives CATSSERSEQYF.

The chain has TRBV30 and TRBJ1-6; TRBD1 matches 7 bases. J was trimmed by 5 bases and V by 3 bases; bases with no gene match: 4. The CDR3 consists of 14 residues. Germline V CDR1 and CDR2: GTSNPN, SVGIG (reference sequence). As DNA, the CDR3 is TGTGCCTGGAGATCCGGGACAGATAATTCACCCCTCCACTTT. Residues: CAWRSGTDNSPLHF.

This chain connects TRBV18 to TRBJ1-1; no definite D call. Germline values: CDR1 KGHSH, CDR2 LQKENI. The V end lost 6 bases, the J end lost 6 bases, and 23 bases lay between the germline ends. The length of the CDR3 is 16 residues. CDR3 amino acids: CASSPMSFSTGPEAFF. The CDR3 DNA follows: TGTGCCAGCTCCCCAATGAGTTTCAGTACCGGCCCTGAAGCTTTCTTT.

The chain couples TRBV6-1 to TRBJ1-1; weak D call: TRBD1 (5 bases). The CDR3 has 14 amino acids. The germline V gene encodes CDR1 MNHNS and CDR2 SASEGT. Trimming cost V 2 bases and J 4 bases, with 11 bases left between them. DNA for the CDR3: TGTGCCAGCAGTGAACGGAGCCAGGGCACTGAAGCTTTCTTT. Its protein is CASSERSQGTEAFF.

The chain couples TRBV12-3 or TRBV12-4 to TRBJ1-5; 8 bases fit TRBD1. V lost 6 bases, J lost 2 bases, and 9 bases stayed unmatched. The CDR3 is 16 amino acids. In DNA, the CDR3 is TGTGCCAGCAGCTTACAGGGGGAGAGTGGCAATCAGCCCCAGCATTTT. Encoded protein: CASSLQGESGNQPQHF.

V and J are TRBV4-2 and TRBJ2-7; no firm D call. V was shortened by 1 base and J by 7 bases, with 14 bases between the two germline ends. CDR1 is LGHNA and CDR2 is YNFKEQ in the germline V gene. This CDR3 comprises 14 residues. The CDR3, as DNA: TGTGCCAGCAGCCAAGTTCACCCAGAGAGGGAGCAGTACTTC. Translated, it gives CASSQVHPEREQYF.

The V call is TRBV15, the J call TRBJ1-5; D is unresolved. The V and J ends lost 5 bases and 0 bases respectively, with 17 bases between them. This CDR3 contains 17 residues. Germline V gives CDR1 LNHNV, CDR2 YYDKDF (reference sequence). CDR3 protein: CATSARLPFNSNQPQHF. In DNA form, the CDR3 reads TGTGCCACCAGCGCCCGGCTCCCTTTTAATAGCAATCAGCCCCAGCATTTT.